This TCR beta chain is from a study of blood T cells in healthy people across ages. Then a second PCR, running about 7 to 11 cycles, was carried out with a sample-barcoded 5' primer and a J-beta primer mix. Via MiXCR, TCRdb re-called the 5' RACE reads, giving one row per CDR3 protein. The sample contains 600,000 to 1,000,000 distinct CDR3 sequences, roughly 60% of which appear only once. CDR1 and CDR2 (germline): WNHNN, SYGVQD (reference sequence). The J segment lost 5 bases and the V segment lost 6 bases, leaving 9 bases of the junction unmatched. There are 14 residues in the CDR3. This sequence originates from a young man in good health. V and J are TRBV10-1 and TRBJ2-5; 7 bases map to TRBD1. The sample consisted of blood. CDR3 bases: TGCGCCAGCAGCCCGGGACAGCCGTTGGAGACCCAGTACTTC. Translating gives CASSPGQPLETQYF.